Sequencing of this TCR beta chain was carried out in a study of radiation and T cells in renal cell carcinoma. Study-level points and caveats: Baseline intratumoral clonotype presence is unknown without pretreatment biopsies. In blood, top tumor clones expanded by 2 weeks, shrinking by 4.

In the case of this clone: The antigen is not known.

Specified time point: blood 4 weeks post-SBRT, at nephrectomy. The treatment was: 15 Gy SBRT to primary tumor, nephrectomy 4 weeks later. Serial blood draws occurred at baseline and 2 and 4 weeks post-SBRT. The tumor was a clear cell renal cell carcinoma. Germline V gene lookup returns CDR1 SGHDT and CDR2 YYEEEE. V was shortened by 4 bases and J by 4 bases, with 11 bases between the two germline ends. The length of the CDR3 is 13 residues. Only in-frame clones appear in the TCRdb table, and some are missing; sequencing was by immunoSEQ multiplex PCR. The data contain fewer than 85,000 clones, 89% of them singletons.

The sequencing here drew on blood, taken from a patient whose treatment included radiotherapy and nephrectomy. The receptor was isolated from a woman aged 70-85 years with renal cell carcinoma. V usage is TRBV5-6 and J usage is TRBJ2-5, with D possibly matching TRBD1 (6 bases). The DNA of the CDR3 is TGTGCCAGCAGCACAGGGTCTCGAGAGACCCAGTACTTC. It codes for CASSTGSRETQYF.